Below, one T cell receptor beta chain is given with its context. Per the original methods: Amplification of reference gene primers was used by the study to estimate nucleated cell counts. Assay: immunoSEQ multiplex PCR; the TCRdb copy retains only in-frame clones and omits some. From that table come the V and J calls and clone size; the DNA was used to work out D and trimming. The sample contains approximately 440,000 clones, approximately 90% of which appear only once. Recovered Cohort 3 donors showed two negative PCRs, clearance, or symptom resolution. This specimen belongs to a study of blood T cell repertoires in COVID-19. Germline values: CDR1 SGHAT, CDR2 FQDESV (reference sequence). CDR3 length: 15 amino acids. The V end was cut by 2 bases, the J end by 1 base, with 11 bases between.

The sequence came from a woman under 30 who had recovered from COVID-19. The chain employs TRBV11-1 and TRBJ2-5, with D possibly TRBD2 on 6 matching bases. Input material: PBMCs or T cells enriched from blood (not recorded which). CDR3 in amino acids: CASSLMRGLQETQYF. The CDR3 DNA reads TGTGCCAGCAGCTTAATGCGGGGTCTCCAAGAGACCCAGTACTTC. Full variable domain (outside the CDR3, taken from reference TRBV11-1 and TRBJ2-5): EAEVAQSPRYKITEKSQAVAFWCDPISGHATLYWYRQILGQGPELLVQFQDESVVDDSQLPKDRFSAERLKGVDSTLKIQPAELGDSAMYLCASSLMRGLQETQYFGPGTRLLVL.